The T cell receptor beta chain described here comes from a study of blood T cell repertoires in COVID-19. Study-wide background: Acute-phase and convalescent COVID-19 samples originated in the United States, Italy and Spain.

In germline, CDR1 is SNHLY, CDR2 FYNNEI. This CDR3 is 14 amino acids long. V lost 3 bases, J lost 7 bases, and 5 bases stayed unmatched. Authors' analysis steps: Estimated nucleated cell counts came from reference gene primer amplification. Libraries were prepared by immunoSEQ multiplex PCR; TCRdb keeps only in-frame clonotypes and omits some of them. V, J and clone size were drawn from that table, and D and trimming were deduced from the DNA. In the table there are 300,000 to 500,000 clones, around 90% of which are singletons. Cohorts were assigned according to the clinical history that participants reported.

The chain combines TRBV2 with TRBJ1-2, with 10 bases that match TRBD1. The receptor comes from a middle-aged woman with acute COVID-19. The sample comprised PBMCs or T cells enriched from blood (not recorded which). The CDR3 DNA reads TGTGCCAGCAGTGAGTCGAGGACAGGGGGTGGCTACACCTTC. Protein product: CASSESRTGGGYTF.